These 30 T cell receptor beta chains share one sample of origin, sequenced in a study of CD8 T cells in ankylosing spondylitis. TCRdb re-analysed the 5' RACE reads in MiXCR, keeping a single row per CDR3 protein. The data show 35,000 to 45,000 distinct CDR3 sequences, with 11% seen just once and around 1.5% held by the top ten. Sequencing was carried out using blood, either unsorted or a sorted T cell fraction (not recorded which). The receptors come from a male donor with ankylosing spondylitis or in good health (not recorded which).

This clonotype appeared many times. Written as DNA, the CDR3 is TGCGCCAGCAGCTTGAACGGGGGCTCGTACTCCTACGAGCAGTACTTC. Translation: CASSLNGGSYSYEQYF. The gene calls are TRBV5-1 and TRBJ2-7; D might be TRBD1 or TRBD2, each matching 6 bases. In germline, CDR1 is SGHRS, CDR2 YFSETQ. V lost 1 base to trimming and J lost 0 bases, with 14 bases between them. The CDR3 is made up of 16 amino acids.

This clonotype was observed many times. The gene calls are TRBV5-1 and TRBJ2-2, with D tentatively TRBD2 (5 bases). Germline V gene data show CDR1 as SGHRS and CDR2 as YFSETQ. V lost 0 bases and J 7 bases, leaving 10 bases between the germline ends. This CDR3 is 14 amino acids long. CDR3 protein: CASSLVRDSGELFF. The CDR3 DNA reads TGCGCCAGCAGCTTGGTACGGGATAGCGGGGAGCTGTTTTTT.

This clonotype was observed a handful of times. This chain connects TRBV7-9 to TRBJ2-4; no clear D gene. V was cut by 4 bases and J by 14 bases, with 12 bases left in between. This CDR3 is built from 11 residues. CDR1 is SEHNR, CDR2 FQNEAQ, per germline (reference sequence). The CDR3 DNA follows: TGTGCCAGCAGCTCAATCGGATCGGAGTACTTC. Translated, it gives CASSSIGSEYF. Filled out from reference TRBV7-9 and TRBJ2-4, the complete variable domain reads DTGVSQNPRHKITKRGQNVTFRCDPISEHNRLYWYRQTLGQGPEFLTYFQNEAQLEKSRLLSDRFSAERPKGSFSTLEIQRTEQGDSAMYLCASSSIGSEYFGAGTRLSVL.

This clonotype was counted ten times or more. V and J are TRBV7-6 and TRBJ2-3; D is perhaps TRBD2 (5 bases). The length of the CDR3 is 12 residues. Germline values: CDR1 SGHVS, CDR2 FNYEAQ. V was clipped by 2 bases and J by 6 bases, with 6 bases between them. The CDR3 reads CASSLLADTQYF. As DNA, the CDR3 is TGTGCCAGCAGCTTATTAGCGGATACGCAGTATTTT. Looking up the rest from reference TRBV7-6 and TRBJ2-3 gives the full variable domain: GAGVSQSPRYKVTKRGQDVALRCDPISGHVSLYWYRQALGQGPEFLTYFNYEAQQDKSGLPNDRFSAERPEGSISTLTIQRTEQRDSAMYRCASSLLADTQYFGPGTRLTVL.

This clonotype was detected ten times or more. V usage is TRBV2 and J usage is TRBJ2-5; D is unresolved. This CDR3 contains 13 residues. Germline lookup yields CDR1 SNHLY and CDR2 FYNNEI. V was trimmed by 7 bases and J by 5 bases, leaving 14 bases between them. The CDR3 nucleotides read TGTGCCAGCACCCCGCCGGGCAGGGAGACCCAGTACTTC. Translating it yields CASTPPGRETQYF.

This clonotype came up many times. This rearrangement joins TRBV7-7 to TRBJ2-3; no firm D call. The V and J ends lost 0 bases and 5 bases respectively, with 6 bases between them. This CDR3 is built from 13 residues. From germline, CDR1 is SSHAT and CDR2 FNYEAQ (reference sequence). The CDR3: CASSLARVDTQYF. The CDR3 DNA follows: TGTGCCAGCAGCTTAGCGCGAGTAGATACGCAGTATTTT.

The CDR3 region has the DNA TGTGCCTGGAGTGTATTAGCGGTCACAGATACGCAGTATTTT. Residues: CAWSVLAVTDTQYF. The chain carries TRBV30 and TRBJ2-3; a weak D match, TRBD2 (6 bases). The CDR3 has 14 amino acids. Trimming took 0 bases from V and 2 from J, leaving 9 bases between them. Germline assignment: CDR1 GTSNPN and CDR2 SVGIG (reference sequence).

The rearrangement joins TRBV4-2 to TRBJ2-3, with 12 nucleotides matching TRBD2. Trimming at V came to 0 bases and at J to 4 bases, leaving 2 bases not matched to a gene. This CDR3 has 16 residues. Looked up from germline, CDR1 is LGHNA and CDR2 is YNFKEQ. The CDR3 sequence: CASSQERTSGADTQYF. As DNA, the CDR3 is TGTGCCAGCAGCCAAGAAAGGACTAGCGGGGCAGATACGCAGTATTTT.

This clonotype was seen ten or more times. This rearrangement joins TRBV12-3 or TRBV12-4 to TRBJ2-1, with D possibly TRBD1 on 6 matching bases. The CDR3 extends over 12 amino acids. Trimming pared 7 bases from V and 10 bases from J, leaving 14 bases between. CDR3 DNA: TGTGCCAGCACTCGGGACACTTTGGAGCAGTTCTTC. It is translated as CASTRDTLEQFF.

This clonotype showed up many times. The J gene is TRBJ1-5, the V gene TRBV12-3 or TRBV12-4; the D gene is possibly TRBD1 (5 bases). With 3 bases removed from V and 0 bases from J, the gap between germline ends came to 6 bases. The CDR3 has 14 residues. The CDR3: CASSLTDSNQPQHF. The CDR3 DNA is TGTGCCAGCAGTTTGACAGATAGCAATCAGCCCCAGCATTTT.

This clonotype has just a few counts. The rearrangement links TRBV7-9 to TRBJ2-5; maybe TRBD2 (5 bases). This CDR3 is 15 amino acids long. Per the germline V gene, CDR1 is SEHNR and CDR2 is FQNEAQ (reference sequence). Trimming cost V 4 bases and J 9 bases, with 21 bases left between them. In DNA form, the CDR3 reads TGTGCCAGCAGCTCCCCTCGATCGGACGGGGTCGCCCAGTACTTC. It encodes CASSSPRSDGVAQYF.

The gene calls are TRBV3-1 and TRBJ1-2; D may be TRBD1 (5 bases). Per germline, CDR1 LGHDT and CDR2 YNNKEL (reference sequence). V dropped 2 bases and J dropped 7 bases, with 20 bases sitting between them. The CDR3 runs 16 residues. This chain's CDR3 is CASSQRGLEIWTGYTF. The CDR3 DNA is TGTGCCAGCAGCCAAAGGGGACTGGAGATATGGACTGGCTACACCTTC.

This clonotype was counted many times. The chain links TRBV5-1 to TRBJ2-7; 11 bases are a match to TRBD1. The CDR3 has 15 amino acids. Germline V gives CDR1 SGHRS, CDR2 YFSETQ. V lost 0 bases and J lost 3; bases outside the gene matches: 2. The CDR3 here is CASSLAGTGGYEQYF. CDR3 bases: TGCGCCAGCAGCTTGGCCGGGACAGGGGGCTACGAGCAGTACTTC.

This clonotype was seen repeatedly, ten times or more. The chain combines TRBV6-5 with TRBJ2-2; 11 nucleotides match TRBD2. This CDR3 region has 18 residues. The V segment lost 2 bases and the J segment 4 bases; nucleotides outside the gene matches: 9. Germline values: CDR1 MNHEY, CDR2 SVGAGI. The CDR3 loop reads CASSYGLAGGVITGELFF. DNA of the CDR3: TGTGCCAGCAGTTACGGTTTAGCGGGGGGGGTTATCACCGGGGAGCTGTTTTTT.

The chain recombines TRBV5-1 with TRBJ2-5; D is undetermined. CDR3 length: 13 residues. Trimming cost V 4 bases and J 7 bases, with 14 bases left between them. Germline V lookup: CDR1 SGHRS, CDR2 YFSETQ. CDR3 in amino acids: CASSPPPPPTQYF. The CDR3 bases are TGCGCCAGCAGCCCACCCCCGCCTCCGACCCAGTACTTC. The whole variable domain, remainder taken from reference TRBV5-1 and TRBJ2-5, is KAGVTQTPRYLIKTRGQQVTLSCSPISGHRSVSWYQQTPGQGLQFLFEYFSETQRNKGNFPGRFSGRQFSNSRSEMNVSTLELGDSALYLCASSPPPPPTQYFGPGTRLLVL.

The chain links TRBV12-3 or TRBV12-4 to TRBJ2-3, with D perhaps TRBD1 (5 bases). The CDR3 sequence is 15 residues long. Trimming removed 3 bases from V and 5 bases from J, with 15 bases in between. CDR3 amino acids: CASSFGQGPGDTQYF. Here the CDR3 DNA reads TGTGCCAGCAGTTTCGGGCAGGGCCCCGGAGATACGCAGTATTTT.

This clonotype was picked up many times. The rearrangement uses TRBV4-2 and TRBJ2-2; D is possibly TRBD1 (7 bases). The V end lost 1 base, the J end lost 6 bases, and 18 bases lay between the germline ends. CDR3 length equals 17 residues. Per the germline V gene, CDR1 is LGHNA and CDR2 is YNFKEQ. This CDR3 reads CASSQAGQGGAPGELFF. The CDR3, as DNA: TGTGCCAGCAGCCAAGCAGGGCAGGGGGGCGCCCCCGGGGAGCTGTTTTTT.

This clonotype has only a few counts. V and J are TRBV5-1 and TRBJ2-2; 10 positions agree with TRBD2. Trimming took 2 bases from V and 2 from J; bases not matched to a gene: 3. CDR3 length: 16 residues. Germline CDR1 and CDR2: SGHRS and YFSETQ. The CDR3 bases are TGCGCCAGCAGCTTAAGGACTAGCGGTAACACCGGGGAGCTGTTTTTT. Translating gives CASSLRTSGNTGELFF.

This clonotype was detected only a few times. The CDR3 sequence: CASSFTGVYEQYF. Here the CDR3 DNA reads TGTGCCAGCAGCTTTACAGGGGTGTACGAGCAGTACTTC. The chain uses TRBV5-4 and TRBJ2-7, with 7 bases aligning to TRBD1. The germline gives CDR1 SGHNT, CDR2 YYREEE (reference sequence). The J segment lost 4 bases and the V segment lost 2 bases, leaving 3 bases of the junction unmatched. The CDR3 contains 13 residues.

This clonotype was detected many times. This sequence joins TRBV5-1 and TRBJ2-1, with TRBD2 matching over 8 bases. With V trimmed by 4 bases and J by 9 bases, 3 bases remained unmatched. The CDR3 runs 12 residues. CDR1 and CDR2 (germline): SGHRS, YFSETQ. The CDR3 loop reads CASSREGSEQFF. The CDR3 DNA reads TGCGCCAGCAGCCGGGAGGGTAGTGAGCAGTTCTTC.

This clonotype was seen more than once but under ten times. This rearrangement joins TRBV5-1 to TRBJ1-2; D is undetermined. V shed 0 bases and J shed 4 bases, with 13 bases lying between them. This CDR3 contains 15 residues. From germline, CDR1 is SGHRS and CDR2 YFSETQ. For the CDR3, the DNA is TGCGCCAGCAGCTTGGCCGGTCCGGAATTCTATGGCTACACCTTC. Translating it yields CASSLAGPEFYGYTF.

A remark on this clonotype: Possible read error: a much larger clone is one base away. The genes are TRBV12-3 or TRBV12-4 and TRBJ1-1, with 8 bases that match TRBD1. CDR3 size: 14 residues. The DNA of the CDR3 is TGTGCCAGCACGGATTACAGGGGGAACACTGAAACTTTCTTT. This encodes CASTDYRGNTETFF.

This clonotype was recorded at least ten times. V usage is TRBV12-3 or TRBV12-4 and J usage is TRBJ1-4, with D unclear. V was shortened by 5 bases and J by 8 bases, with 15 bases between the two germline ends. This CDR3 spans 14 amino acids. In DNA form, the CDR3 reads TGTGCCAGCAGTCCTGGGGAGGGTGGGGAAAAACTGTTTTTT. This gives the protein CASSPGEGGEKLFF.

This clonotype occurred many times. In nucleotides, the CDR3 is TGCGCCAGCAGCCCCCTGACTGGGGGGGGCGGTGAGACCCAGTACTTC. This codes for CASSPLTGGGGETQYF. The chain combines TRBV5-1 with TRBJ2-5, with D possibly matching TRBD2 (7 bases). V lost 4 bases and J 5 bases, leaving 21 bases between the germline ends. The germline gives CDR1 SGHRS, CDR2 YFSETQ. The CDR3 loop spans 16 amino acids.

The V call is TRBV10-3, the J call TRBJ2-3, with 12 bases aligning to TRBD2. Germline values: CDR1 ENHRY, CDR2 SYGVKD. The ends lost 3 bases at V and 2 bases at J; junction bases unmatched: 3. The CDR3 length is 16 residues. The CDR3 loop reads CAISEGTSGLTDTQYF. The DNA of the CDR3 is TGTGCCATCAGTGAAGGGACTAGCGGGCTCACAGATACGCAGTATTTT.

The rearrangement joins TRBV5-1 to TRBJ2-5; D is unresolved. The CDR3 runs 11 residues. Germline CDR1 and CDR2: SGHRS and YFSETQ. Trimming pared 4 bases from V and 3 bases from J, leaving 4 bases between. CDR3 in DNA: TGCGCCAGCAGCGTTGAAGAGACCCAGTACTTC. Residues: CASSVEETQYF. The whole variable domain, filled in from reference TRBV5-1 and TRBJ2-5, reads KAGVTQTPRYLIKTRGQQVTLSCSPISGHRSVSWYQQTPGQGLQFLFEYFSETQRNKGNFPGRFSGRQFSNSRSEMNVSTLELGDSALYLCASSVEETQYFGPGTRLLVL.

In its sample, this clonotype was seen a few times. CDR3 loop: CASSLVGRDRLYGYTF. The DNA for the CDR3 is TGTGCCAGCAGCTTAGTTGGGAGGGACCGACTTTATGGCTACACCTTC. The rearrangement joins TRBV7-9 to TRBJ1-2, with D possibly TRBD1 on 5 matching bases. V dropped 1 base and J dropped 5 bases, with 17 bases sitting between them. This CDR3 spans 16 amino acids. Germline loops: CDR1 SEHNR, CDR2 FQNEAQ (reference sequence).

On this clonotype: With a much larger clone just one base away, this may be a read error. The chain is built from TRBV12-3 or TRBV12-4 and TRBJ2-7; either TRBD1 or TRBD2 may supply D (5 bases each). CDR3 size: 12 residues. Trimming shortened V by 5 bases and J by 6 bases, and 11 bases separated the two germline ends. CDR3 DNA sequence: TGTGCCAGCAGTCCGGGACGGGCCGAGCAGTACTTC. It encodes CASSPGRAEQYF.

This clonotype was counted ten times or more. This chain joins TRBV12-3 or TRBV12-4 and TRBJ1-1; 9 bases line up with TRBD1. This CDR3 is built from 15 residues. Germline trimming cut 5 bases from V and 1 base from J; bases unmatched to any gene: 5. The CDR3, as DNA: TGTGCCAGCAGTCCGGACAGGGGACGGAACACTGAAGCTTTCTTT. This translates into CASSPDRGRNTEAFF.

This clonotype was seen many times. V gene TRBV5-1 combines with J gene TRBJ2-2; TRBD1 is a possible D gene (5 bases). There are 14 residues in the CDR3. Germline V gene data show CDR1 as SGHRS and CDR2 as YFSETQ. Trimming took 1 base from V and 2 from J, leaving 6 bases between them. CDR3 DNA: TGCGCCAGCAGCTTGCAGGGAAACACCGGGGAGCTGTTTTTT. Translation gives CASSLQGNTGELFF. Variable domain in full (rest from reference TRBV5-1 and TRBJ2-2): KAGVTQTPRYLIKTRGQQVTLSCSPISGHRSVSWYQQTPGQGLQFLFEYFSETQRNKGNFPGRFSGRQFSNSRSEMNVSTLELGDSALYLCASSLQGNTGELFFGEGSRLTVL.